A selection of T cell receptor beta chains follows, all from one sample in a study of follicular helper T cells after annual influenza vaccination. Assay: immunoSEQ multiplex PCR; the TCRdb copy retains only in-frame clones and omits some. The repertoire holds approximately 7,400 clones, approximately 80% seen once, with 1.5% to 2% in the top ten. The source material was CXCR5+ CD38- circulating T follicular helper cells from blood, sampled 7 days after influenza vaccination. These receptors all stem from an adult who received the influenza vaccine. Both conserved end residues are part of each CDR3.

J gene,V gene,CDR3 protein
TRBJ2-2,TRBV28,CASRKGLFNTGELFF
TRBJ2-7,TRBV7-9,CASSSTYVRSYEQYF
TRBJ1-1,TRBV5-1,CASSLARTGGYDEAFF
TRBJ2-7,TRBV7-8,CASSLRRDRDEQYF
TRBJ2-7,TRBV28,CASYMALGDEQYF
TRBJ2-3,TRBV5-4,CASSVRGADTQYF
TRBJ1-5,TRBV28,CATGSEPQHF
TRBJ2-2,TRBV6-4,CASRVAGGVAGELFF
TRBJ2-7,TRBV5-8,CASSFYRGDEQYF
TRBJ2-7,TRBV11-3,CASSLRYGGPYEQYF
TRBJ1-2,TRBV5-1,CASSRGDTRYGYTF
TRBJ1-4,TRBV7-9,CASSTMDRGFGNEKLFF
TRBJ2-3,TRBV5-8,CASNPAPTDTQYF
TRBJ2-1,TRBV5-6,CASSTIIRVYNEQFF
TRBJ1-2,TRBV2,CASKGARGYTF
TRBJ1-3,TRBV6-1,CASSAAGNTIYF
TRBJ1-1,TRBV6-6,CASTTGQGLGQAFF
TRBJ1-1,TRBV4-1,CASSQGTGQGKTEAFF
TRBJ2-7,TRBV19,CASSSSLSWSIEQYF
TRBJ2-6,TRBV11-2,CASSLEGSSGANVLTF
TRBJ1-1,TRBV5-3,CARSPDDPVRGFTEAFF
TRBJ1-1,TRBV28,CASSLVGFNTEAFF
TRBJ2-1,TRBV7-9,CASSPSGGSSNEQFF
TRBJ1-5,TRBV6-6,CASRLGVGPFEPQHF
TRBJ2-7,TRBV7-3,CASSPVGGTDYEQYF
TRBJ2-3,TRBV19,CASTPRRGASTDTQYF
TRBJ2-3,TRBV2,CASSVDQGTDTQYF
TRBJ1-1,TRBV30,CARELGTEAFF
TRBJ2-3,TRBV28,CASGGGFTDTQYF
TRBJ1-5,TRBV4-1,CASSQVVNSNQPQHF
TRBJ2-7,TRBV27,CASRRQGLYEQYF
TRBJ1-2,TRBV5-4,CASSADGNYGYTF
TRBJ2-1,TRBV11-2,CASSLSGQTYNEQFF
TRBJ2-1,TRBV7-8,CASSTPGLTKNEQFF
TRBJ1-1,TRBV6-1,CASITDRDTEAFF
TRBJ1-3,TRBV10-3,CATRPNAGGYRNTIYF
TRBJ2-1,TRBV29-1,CSVAAGVREQFF
TRBJ2-3,TRBV28,CASRTSGGTDTQYF
TRBJ1-5,TRBV18,CASSPPTGAGNQPQHF
TRBJ2-2,TRBV5-4,CASSPPGLAGVNTGELFF
TRBJ2-1,TRBV5-4,CASSLSTSHEQFF
TRBJ2-5,TRBV5-1,CASSLSPQETQYF
TRBJ1-1,TRBV6-5,CASTTGQGLGQAFF
TRBJ2-6,TRBV29-1,CSVLTSGTSSGANVLTF